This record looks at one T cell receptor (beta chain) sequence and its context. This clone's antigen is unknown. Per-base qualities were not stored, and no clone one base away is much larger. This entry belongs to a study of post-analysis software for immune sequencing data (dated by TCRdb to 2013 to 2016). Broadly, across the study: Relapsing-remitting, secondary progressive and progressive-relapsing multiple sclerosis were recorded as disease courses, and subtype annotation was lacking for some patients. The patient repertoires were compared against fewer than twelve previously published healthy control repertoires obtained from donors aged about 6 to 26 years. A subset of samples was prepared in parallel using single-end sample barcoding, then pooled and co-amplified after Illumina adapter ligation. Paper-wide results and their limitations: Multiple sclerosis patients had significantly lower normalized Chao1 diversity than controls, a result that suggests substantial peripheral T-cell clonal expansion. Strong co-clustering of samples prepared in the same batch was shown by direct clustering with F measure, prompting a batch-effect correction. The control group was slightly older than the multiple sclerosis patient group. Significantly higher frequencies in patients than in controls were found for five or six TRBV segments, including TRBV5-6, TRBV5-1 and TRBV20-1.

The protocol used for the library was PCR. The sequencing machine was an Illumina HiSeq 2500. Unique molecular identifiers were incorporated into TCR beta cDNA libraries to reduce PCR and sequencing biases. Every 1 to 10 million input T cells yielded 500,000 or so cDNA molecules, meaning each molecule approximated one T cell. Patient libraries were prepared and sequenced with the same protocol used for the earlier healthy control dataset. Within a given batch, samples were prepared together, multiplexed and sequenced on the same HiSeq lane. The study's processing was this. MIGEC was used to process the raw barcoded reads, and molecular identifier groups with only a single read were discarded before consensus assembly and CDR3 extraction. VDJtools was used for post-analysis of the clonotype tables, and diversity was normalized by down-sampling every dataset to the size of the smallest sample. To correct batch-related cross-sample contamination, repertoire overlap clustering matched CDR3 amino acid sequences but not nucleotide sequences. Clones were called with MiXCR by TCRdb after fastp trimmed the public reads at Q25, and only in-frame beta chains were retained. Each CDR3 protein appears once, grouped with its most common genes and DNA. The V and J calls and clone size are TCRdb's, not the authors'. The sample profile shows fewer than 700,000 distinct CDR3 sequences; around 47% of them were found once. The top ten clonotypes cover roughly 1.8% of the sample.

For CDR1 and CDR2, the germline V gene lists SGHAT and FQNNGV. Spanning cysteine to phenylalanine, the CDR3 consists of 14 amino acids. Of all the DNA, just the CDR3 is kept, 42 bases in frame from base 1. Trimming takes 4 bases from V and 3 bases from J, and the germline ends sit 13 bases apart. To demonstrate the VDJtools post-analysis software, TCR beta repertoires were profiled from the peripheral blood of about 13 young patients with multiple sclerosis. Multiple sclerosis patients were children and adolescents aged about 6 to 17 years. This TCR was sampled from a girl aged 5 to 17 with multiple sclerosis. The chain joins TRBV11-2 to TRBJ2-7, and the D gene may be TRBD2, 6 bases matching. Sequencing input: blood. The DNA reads TGTGCCAGCAGCTGGGGCGGGATAAGCTACGAGCAGTACTTC. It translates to CASSWGGISYEQYF.